The clone carrying this T cell receptor (beta chain) was counted a few times. Assay: immunoSEQ multiplex PCR; the TCRdb copy retains only in-frame clones and omits some. This table has 100,000 or so clones, more than 85% appearing once. The data were obtained in a study of blood T cell repertoires in COVID-19. V gave up 4 bases and J gave up 10 bases, with 22 bases separating them. Germline CDR1 is MNHEY and CDR2 is SVGAGI. This CDR3 has 15 residues. The chain recombines TRBV6-5 with TRBJ1-2, with D possibly TRBD1 on 6 matching bases. Sequencing input: peripheral blood. This sequence originates from a middle-aged man with active COVID-19. The CDR3 DNA follows: TGTGCCAGCAGTTCCCCCGGGGGGGCAGGAAAAGACTACACCTTC. It yields the protein CASSSPGGAGKDYTF.